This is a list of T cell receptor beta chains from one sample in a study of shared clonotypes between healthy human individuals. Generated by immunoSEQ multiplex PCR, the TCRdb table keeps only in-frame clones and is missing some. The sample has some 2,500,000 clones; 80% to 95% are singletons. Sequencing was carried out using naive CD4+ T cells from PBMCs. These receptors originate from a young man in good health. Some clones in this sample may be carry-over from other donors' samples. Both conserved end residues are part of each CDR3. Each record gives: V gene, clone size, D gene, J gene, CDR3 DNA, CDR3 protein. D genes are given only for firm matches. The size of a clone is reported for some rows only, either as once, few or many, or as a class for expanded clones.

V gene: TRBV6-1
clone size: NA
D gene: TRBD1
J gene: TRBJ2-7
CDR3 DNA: TGTGCCAGCACGGGACAGGGGGCTGGGGAGCAGTACTTC
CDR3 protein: CASTGQGAGEQYF

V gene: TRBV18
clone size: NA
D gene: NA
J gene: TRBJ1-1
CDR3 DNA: TGTGCCAGCTCACCGGATCAGATCATGAACACTGAAGCTTTCTTT
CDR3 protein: CASSPDQIMNTEAFF

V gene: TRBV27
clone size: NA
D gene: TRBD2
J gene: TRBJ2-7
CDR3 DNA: TGTGCCAGCAGTTTTTGGGCGGGAGGGGGCTACGAGCAGTACTTC
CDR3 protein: CASSFWAGGGYEQYF

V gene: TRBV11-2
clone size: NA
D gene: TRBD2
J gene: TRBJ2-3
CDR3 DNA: TGTGCCAGCAGCTTCAAACGGACTAGCGGGAGGTCAGATACGCAGTATTTT
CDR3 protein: CASSFKRTSGRSDTQYF

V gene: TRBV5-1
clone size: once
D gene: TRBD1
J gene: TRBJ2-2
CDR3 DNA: TGCGCCAGCAGCCCCAGTACCGGGACAGGGGGTTACGGGGAGCTGTTTTTT
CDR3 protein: CASSPSTGTGGYGELFF

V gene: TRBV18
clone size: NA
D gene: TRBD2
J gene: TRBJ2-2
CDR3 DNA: TGTGCCAGCTCACCACTAGCGGGAGTCCTGAACACCGGGGAGCTGTTTTTT
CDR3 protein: CASSPLAGVLNTGELFF

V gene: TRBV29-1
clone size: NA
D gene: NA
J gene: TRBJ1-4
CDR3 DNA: TGCAGCGTCTCGGGGGGGGTCGGTGAAAATGAAAAACTGTTTTTT
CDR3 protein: CSVSGGVGENEKLFF

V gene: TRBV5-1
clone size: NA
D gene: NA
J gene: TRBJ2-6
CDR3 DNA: TGCGCCAGCAGCTTGGTGGGCAGGAGCTCTGGGGCCAACGTCCTGACTTTC
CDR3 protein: CASSLVGRSSGANVLTF

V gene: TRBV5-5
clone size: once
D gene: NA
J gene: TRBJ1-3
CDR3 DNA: TGTGCCAGCAGCTTGGTAGGCAGTCCCTCTGGAAACACCATATATTTT
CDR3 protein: CASSLVGSPSGNTIYF

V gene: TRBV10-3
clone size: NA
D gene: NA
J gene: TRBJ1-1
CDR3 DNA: TGTGCCATCAGTGAGATTGCAGACACTGAAGCTTTCTTT
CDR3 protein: CAISEIADTEAFF

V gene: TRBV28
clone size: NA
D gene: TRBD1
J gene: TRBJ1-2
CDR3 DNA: TGTGCCAGCAGTAGCCCCTATCCCGCAGGGGGCAAATATGGCTACACCTTC
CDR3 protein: CASSSPYPAGGKYGYTF

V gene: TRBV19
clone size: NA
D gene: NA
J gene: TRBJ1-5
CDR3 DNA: TGTGCCAGTAAACCCGAGGGGTTTAATCAGCCCCAGCATTTT
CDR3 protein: CASKPEGFNQPQHF

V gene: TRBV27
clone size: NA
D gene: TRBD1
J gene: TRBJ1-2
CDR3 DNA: TGTGCCAGCAGTGGCCTGGGCAGGGGGGGCTATGGCTACACCTTC
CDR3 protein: CASSGLGRGGYGYTF

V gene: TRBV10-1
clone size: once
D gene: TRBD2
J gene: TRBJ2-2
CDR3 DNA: TGCGCCAGCTCGCGGGCGGGAGACACCGGGGAGCTGTTTTTT
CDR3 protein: CASSRAGDTGELFF

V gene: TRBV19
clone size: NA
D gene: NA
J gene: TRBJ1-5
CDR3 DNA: TGTGCCAGTAGTATTCTCCGCCCCGGCAATCAGCCCCAGCATTTT
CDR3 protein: CASSILRPGNQPQHF

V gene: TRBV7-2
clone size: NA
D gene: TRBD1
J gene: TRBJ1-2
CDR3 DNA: TGTGCCAGCAGCGCCTTGGGACAGGCGGGCTACACCTTC
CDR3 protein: CASSALGQAGYTF

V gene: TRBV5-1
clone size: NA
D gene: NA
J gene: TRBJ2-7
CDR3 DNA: TGCGCCAGCAGCGCGACCCAGGGTTCCGAGCAGTACTTC
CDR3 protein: CASSATQGSEQYF

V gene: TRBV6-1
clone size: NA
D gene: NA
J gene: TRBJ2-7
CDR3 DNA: TGTGCCAGCAGTGAAGGAGGACGGGTCTCCTACGAGCAGTACTTC
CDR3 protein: CASSEGGRVSYEQYF

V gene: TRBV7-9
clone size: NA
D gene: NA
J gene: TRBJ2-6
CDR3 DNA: TGTGCCAGCAGCCGCGGGGTCAGCTCTGGGGCCAACGTCCTGACTTTC
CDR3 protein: CASSRGVSSGANVLTF

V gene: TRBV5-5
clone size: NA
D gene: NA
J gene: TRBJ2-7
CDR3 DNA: TGTGCCAGCAGGAGACTTGAGAGCTCCTACGAGCAGTACTTC
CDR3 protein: CASRRLESSYEQYF

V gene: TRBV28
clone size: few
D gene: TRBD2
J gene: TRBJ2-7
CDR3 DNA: TGTGCCAGCACCCATCTAGCGGGAGGGCCACACGAGCAGTACTTC
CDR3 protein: CASTHLAGGPHEQYF

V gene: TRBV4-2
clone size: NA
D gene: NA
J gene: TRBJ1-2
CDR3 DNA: TGTGCCAGCAGCCAAGAAGCGACAGGATTTGATGGCTACACCTTC
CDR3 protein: CASSQEATGFDGYTF

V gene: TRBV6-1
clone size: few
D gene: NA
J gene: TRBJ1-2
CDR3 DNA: TGTGCCAGCAGGAGGGCTAACTATGGCTACACCTTC
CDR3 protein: CASRRANYGYTF

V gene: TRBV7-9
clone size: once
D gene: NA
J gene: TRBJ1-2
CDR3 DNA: TGTGCCAGCAGCCTCGGACATAACTATGGCTACACCTTT
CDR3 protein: CASSLGHNYGYTF

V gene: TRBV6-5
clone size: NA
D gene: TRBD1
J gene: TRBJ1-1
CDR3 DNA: TGTGCCAGCAGTTACATGTGGGGACAGCCGATTTCTGAAGCTTTCTTT
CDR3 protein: CASSYMWGQPISEAFF

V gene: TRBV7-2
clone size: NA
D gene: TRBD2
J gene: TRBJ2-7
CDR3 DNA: TGTGCCAGCAGCGCAGACGTGGGAGGGCTCTACGAGCAGTACTTC
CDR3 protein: CASSADVGGLYEQYF

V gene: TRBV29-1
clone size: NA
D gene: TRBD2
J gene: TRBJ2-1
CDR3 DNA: TGCAGCGTTGAAGGAGCGGGAGGGCCCGATGAGCAGTTCTTC
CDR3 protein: CSVEGAGGPDEQFF

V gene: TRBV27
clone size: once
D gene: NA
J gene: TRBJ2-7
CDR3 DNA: TGTGCCAGCGGCCCTTTAGGGTACGAGCAGTACTTC
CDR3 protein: CASGPLGYEQYF

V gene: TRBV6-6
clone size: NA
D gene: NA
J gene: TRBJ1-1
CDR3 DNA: TGTGCCAGCCTACTGAACAGGGCCATGAACACTGAAGCTTTCTTT
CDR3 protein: CASLLNRAMNTEAFF

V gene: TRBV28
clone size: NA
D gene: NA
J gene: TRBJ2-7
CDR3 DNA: TGTGCCAGCAGTTCTTTAGACAGACCCTCCTACGAGCAGTACTTC
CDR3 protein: CASSSLDRPSYEQYF

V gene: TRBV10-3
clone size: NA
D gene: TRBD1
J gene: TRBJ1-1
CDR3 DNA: TGTGCCATCAGGGACTTGACAGGGAGGGGAACTGAAGCTTTCTTT
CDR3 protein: CAIRDLTGRGTEAFF

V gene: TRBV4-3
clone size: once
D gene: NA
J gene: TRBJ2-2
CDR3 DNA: TGCGCCAGCAGCCTCACCGGGACAATTACCGGGGAGCTGTTTTTT
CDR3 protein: CASSLTGTITGELFF

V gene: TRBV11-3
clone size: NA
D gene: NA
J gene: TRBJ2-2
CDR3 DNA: TGTGCCAGCAGCCGAGACACTTATAGCGGGGAGCTGTTTTTT
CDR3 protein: CASSRDTYSGELFF

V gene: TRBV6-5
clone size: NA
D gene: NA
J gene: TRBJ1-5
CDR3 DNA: TGTGCCAGCAGTTACCGCTCGAATCAGCCCCAGCATTTT
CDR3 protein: CASSYRSNQPQHF

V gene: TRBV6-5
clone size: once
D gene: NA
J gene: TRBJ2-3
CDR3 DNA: TGTGCCAGCAGTTACTCAGGCCAGTGGGGGGATACGCAGTATTTT
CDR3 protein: CASSYSGQWGDTQYF

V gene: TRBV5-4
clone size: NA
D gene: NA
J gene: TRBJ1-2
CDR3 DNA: TGTGCCAGCAGCTTGTTTCCGACAGTTAACTATGGCTACACCTTC
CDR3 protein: CASSLFPTVNYGYTF

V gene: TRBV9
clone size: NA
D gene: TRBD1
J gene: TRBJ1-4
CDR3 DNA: TGTGCCAGCAGCGCCCCGGGACAGACTAATGAAAAACTGTTTTTT
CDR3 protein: CASSAPGQTNEKLFF

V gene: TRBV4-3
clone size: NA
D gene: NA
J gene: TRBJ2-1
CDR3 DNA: TGCGCCAGCAGCCACACCGGGACCCACTACAATGAGCAGTTCTTC
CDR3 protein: CASSHTGTHYNEQFF

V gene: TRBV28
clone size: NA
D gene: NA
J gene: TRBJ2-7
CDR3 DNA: TGTGCCAGCAGTTTGGTGGACGGCTCCTACGAGCAGTACTTC
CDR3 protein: CASSLVDGSYEQYF

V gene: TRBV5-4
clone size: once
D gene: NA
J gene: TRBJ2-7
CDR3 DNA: TGTGCCAGCAGCTTGAACATTGGGACTGGAACCTACGAGCAGTACTTC
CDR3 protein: CASSLNIGTGTYEQYF

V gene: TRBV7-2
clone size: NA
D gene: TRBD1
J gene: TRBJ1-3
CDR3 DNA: TGTGCCAGCAGCTTACAGGGGGCGCTAGGAAACACCATATATTTT
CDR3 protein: CASSLQGALGNTIYF